Below are 9 T cell receptor beta chains sequenced from a single sample in a study of cytomegalovirus exposure and HLA in healthy donors (dated by TCRdb to 2016 to 2017). Libraries were constructed by the immunoSEQ multiplex PCR assay. A mixture of 60 forward primers for TCR Vbeta segments and 13 reverse primers for TCR Jbeta segments was used in the multiplex PCR. Held by TCRdb, this immuneACCESS table contains in-frame sequences only and omits some clones. Under half of the omission traces to an unresolved V gene where checked; the cause of the rest is unknown. The sample profile shows about 160,000 clones; about 76% of them were found once. About 7.4% of the sample rests with the top ten. The sample was PBMCs. The receptor source for this set is a male donor in good health and CMV-seropositive.

This sequence joins TRBV15 and TRBJ1-2; D remains ambiguous. The CDR3 totals 16 residues. V lost 0 bases, J lost 0 bases, and 11 bases lay in between. Germline V gene data show CDR1 as LNHNV and CDR2 as YYDKDF (reference sequence). CDR3 sequence (DNA): TGTGCCACCAGCAGAGATGACGGAGCAGCTAACTATGGCTACACCTTC. This translates into CATSRDDGAANYGYTF.

This clone was detected only once. The chain couples TRBV11-3 to TRBJ2-3; TRBD2 might be the D (6 bases). V dropped 5 bases and J dropped 4 bases, with 10 bases sitting between them. CDR1 and CDR2 (germline): SGHNT, YENEEA. CDR3 size: 13 residues. Written as DNA, the CDR3 is TGTGCCAGCAGCCTGACTAGTTCAGATACGCAGTATTTT. This translates into CASSLTSSDTQYF.

V usage is TRBV6-5 and J usage is TRBJ1-1; D uncertain. The CDR3 contains 13 residues. V was shortened by 10 bases and J by 1 base, with 13 bases between the two germline ends. Germline assignment: CDR1 MNHEY and CDR2 SVGAGI. The CDR3 is CAIRSAENTEAFF. CDR3 bases: TGTGCCATCCGCTCGGCGGAGAACACTGAAGCTTTCTTT.

This clone was detected a few times. CDR3 in amino acids: CASSADFAGNTIYF. In nucleotides, the CDR3 is TGCGCCAGCTCGGCGGACTTTGCTGGAAACACCATATATTTT. The V and J genes are TRBV10-1 and TRBJ1-3; D remains unclear. This CDR3 has 14 amino acids. Germline lookup yields CDR1 WNHNN and CDR2 SYGVQD (reference sequence). Trimming cost V 8 bases and J 2 bases, with 13 bases left between them.

The chain couples TRBV14 to TRBJ2-2; the D gene is possibly TRBD1 (6 bases). This CDR3 has 14 residues. Trimming took 3 bases from V and 8 from J, leaving 13 bases between them. The germline CDR1 and CDR2 sequences are SGHDN and FVKESK. The CDR3 DNA sequence: TGTGCCAGCAGCCAGGACAGAGCCATGGGGGAGCTGTTTTTT. Amino acid sequence: CASSQDRAMGELFF.

This clone was detected once. The chain joins TRBV30 to TRBJ1-2; the match to TRBD1 covers 8 bases. With 1 base clipped from V and 7 bases from J, the junction kept 5 bases outside the gene matches. This CDR3 has 13 amino acids. The germline V gene encodes CDR1 GTSNPN and CDR2 SVGIG (reference sequence). CDR3 amino acids: CAWSDRGRSGYTF. The DNA for the CDR3 is TGTGCCTGGAGTGACAGGGGGAGGTCTGGCTACACCTTC.

This chain links TRBV20-1 with TRBJ1-2; possible D gene TRBD1, 5 bases. V lost 3 bases, J lost 8 bases, and 10 bases lay in between. The CDR3 extends over 11 amino acids. Per germline, CDR1 DFQATT and CDR2 SNEGSKA (reference sequence). CDR3 loop: CSARGGDGYTF. CDR3 nucleotide sequence: TGCAGTGCTAGGGGGGGGGACGGCTACACCTTC.

A word on this clone: The sample contains more than one DNA sequence encoding this CDR3. V and J are TRBV2 and TRBJ1-2; D might be TRBD1 (6 bases). Trimming removed 6 bases from V and 4 bases from J, with 12 bases in between. The germline V gene encodes CDR1 SNHLY and CDR2 FYNNEI. The CDR3 is made up of 13 amino acids. CDR3 amino acids: CASSEQGVYGYTF. CDR3 nucleotides: TGTGCCAGCAGCGAACAGGGTGTCTATGGCTACACCTTC.

This clone was seen only once. CDR3 coding DNA: TGTGCCAGCAGCTTAGCGCACGGGAACACTGAAGCTTTCTTT. Protein: CASSLAHGNTEAFF. The J gene is TRBJ1-1, the V gene TRBV7-9; no clear D. V was clipped by 0 bases and J by 1 base, with 6 bases between them. The CDR3 length is 14 residues. CDR1 is SEHNR and CDR2 is FQNEAQ in the germline V gene (reference sequence).